A single sample is the source of the 13 T cell receptor beta chains below, sequenced in a study of CD8+CD57+ T cells in acquired aplastic anemia. Genomic DNA, the template, was used for profiling of the TCR beta VDJ and CDR3. TCRdb called the reads again in MiXCR, with one record for every CDR3 protein. The profile shows roughly 420,000 distinct CDR3 sequences, roughly 64% of them singletons. Sequencing used sorted CD4+, CD8+, or CD8+CD57+ T cells (not recorded which) from PBMCs. These receptors all stem from a human donor in good health, serving as a control.

CDR3 in amino acids: CATSTWEAHNYGYTF. The CDR3 coding sequence is TGTGCCACCAGCACCTGGGAGGCGCATAACTATGGCTACACCTTC. The chain has TRBV15 and TRBJ1-2; D not resolved. The CDR3 sequence is 15 residues long. The germline V gene encodes CDR1 LNHNV and CDR2 YYDKDF (reference sequence). V lost 4 bases and J 1 base, leaving 13 bases between the germline ends.

The V and J genes are TRBV29-1 and TRBJ1-1; D is possibly TRBD1 (6 bases). Trimming took off 7 bases at V and 8 bases at J, with 11 bases between the two ends. This CDR3 contains 10 residues. Germline CDR1 and CDR2: SQVTM and ANQGSEA. CDR3 DNA: TGCAGCGGCAAGACAGGAGAAGCTTTCTTT. This sequence encodes CSGKTGEAFF.

J is TRBJ2-1 and V is TRBV7-2; possibly TRBD2 for D (5 bases). The V and J ends lost 5 bases and 12 bases respectively, with 23 bases between them. The CDR3 is 15 residues long. In germline, CDR1 is SGHTA, CDR2 FQGNSA. The CDR3, as DNA: TGTGCCAGCAGCGCCAGGACGAGCGGTCATAGTGGGCAGTTCTTC. It yields the protein CASSARTSGHSGQFF.

V is TRBV7-2 and J is TRBJ1-2, with D perhaps TRBD1 (5 bases). Trimming cost V 6 bases and J 8 bases, with 13 bases left between them. Germline CDR1 is SGHTA and CDR2 is FQGNSA. The CDR3 runs to 12 residues. CDR3 nucleotide sequence: TGTGCCAGCAGTCGACAGTACGCAGGCTACACCTTC. Amino acids: CASSRQYAGYTF.

This chain joins TRBV7-3 and TRBJ2-7; D not resolved. Trimming cost V 6 bases and J 6 bases, with 12 bases left between them. Germline assignment: CDR1 SGHTA and CDR2 FQGTGA. The CDR3 has 12 amino acids. This chain's CDR3 is CASRPVACEQYF. The CDR3 bases are TGTGCCAGCAGGCCAGTCGCCTGCGAGCAGTACTTC.

Ten or more counts support this clonotype. V and J are TRBV25-1 and TRBJ1-3; D gene ambiguous. CDR3 length: 16 residues. With 1 base removed from V and 2 bases from J, the gap between germline ends came to 12 bases. Germline V CDR1 and CDR2: MGHDK, SYGVNS. The CDR3 reads CASSESLGRPGNTIYF. For the CDR3, the DNA is TGTGCCAGCAGTGAATCCCTAGGGCGACCTGGAAACACCATATATTTT.

Notes on this clonotype: One junction end does not reproduce the germline sequence, and a read error may be involved. The chain joins TRBV7-9 to TRBJ1-1; no definite D call. This CDR3 has 13 amino acids. Germline assignment: CDR1 SEHNR and CDR2 FQNEAQ (reference sequence). As DNA, the CDR3 is TGTGCTAGCAGCTTAAAAGAGAACACTGAAGCTTTCTTT. Residues: CASSLKENTEAFF. The whole variable domain, remainder taken from reference TRBV7-9 and TRBJ1-1, is DTGVSQNPRHKITKRGQNVTFRCDPISEHNRLYWYRQTLGQGPEFLTYFQNEAQLEKSRLLSDRFSAERPKGSFSTLEIQRTEQGDSAMYLCASSLKENTEAFFGQGTRLTVV.

This clonotype was seen repeatedly, ten times or more. The chain has TRBV7-8 and TRBJ1-3; 8 bases agree with TRBD1. Germline CDR1 is SGHVS and CDR2 is FQNEAQ. The CDR3 has 18 residues. Trimming at V came to 3 bases and at J to 8 bases, leaving 18 bases not matched to a gene. CDR3 region: CASSFLSPRGPSRDTIYF. In DNA form, the CDR3 reads TGTGCCAGCAGCTTCTTATCCCCCAGGGGGCCCTCCCGGGACACCATATATTTT.

The J gene is TRBJ2-1, the V gene TRBV7-2; 9 nucleotides match TRBD2. The length of the CDR3 is 14 residues. Losses at the gene ends were 0 bases for V and 10 bases for J; bases not matched to a gene: 4. From germline, CDR1 is SGHTA and CDR2 FQGNSA. The CDR3 sequence is CASSLARAGGEQFF. The CDR3, as DNA: TGTGCCAGCAGCTTAGCGAGGGCGGGGGGGGAGCAGTTCTTC.

This clonotype was found once. The conserved phenylalanine or tryptophan normally closing the CDR3 is absent here, so this likely arose from a read error. The DNA is left out, because the CDR3 cannot be placed on it with certainty; the CDR3 is given as TCRdb lists it. The chain links TRBV7-9 to TRBJ2-3; the table's D gene call, TRBD1, was not cross checked with the DNA. The CDR3 is 13 amino acids long, termini counted. From germline, CDR1 is SEHNR and CDR2 FQNEAQ (reference sequence). The CDR3 here is CASSLYTGDNGYS.

This clonotype was seen a single time. The chain uses TRBV6-5 and TRBJ1-1; D remains ambiguous. The CDR3 runs to 14 residues. Germline V gene data show CDR1 as MNHEY and CDR2 as SVGAGI. Trimming took 2 bases from V and 0 from J, leaving 7 bases between them. The CDR3 bases are TGTGCCAGCAGTTACAGGCGACTGAACACTGAAGCTTTCTTT. Its translation is CASSYRRLNTEAFF.

V is TRBV7-6 and J is TRBJ1-2, with 9 bases fitting TRBD1. J lost 14 bases, V lost 5 bases, and 18 bases had no gene match. The CDR3 is made up of 15 amino acids. Germline V gene data show CDR1 as SGHVS and CDR2 as FNYEAQ. CDR3 coding DNA: TGTGCCAGCAGCGTTACAGGGGGCAATGAGGCCTACGAGACCTTC. As protein: CASSVTGGNEAYETF.

This clonotype showed up just a few times. This may be a read error, as it is one base from a much larger clone. J is TRBJ2-3 and V is TRBV19; D might be TRBD2 (6 bases). Germline CDR1 and CDR2: LNHDA and SQIVND (reference sequence). The CDR3 has 14 amino acids. CDR3 amino acids: CASSLLLGGDTKYF. The CDR3 coding sequence is TGTGCCAGTAGTCTACTTTTGGGGGGAGATACGAAGTATTTT.